This T cell receptor (beta chain) was observed in a study of T cells in Graves' hyperthyroidism and ophthalmopathy (dated by TCRdb to about 2019). Concerning the study at large: Peripheral blood samples were taken at the time of initial diagnosis, prior to any treatment. To identify TCR V-J signatures that set the groups apart, the researchers used a discovery cohort of more than 95 patients, made up of under 45 with Graves' ophthalmopathy and about 59 with stable Graves' hyperthyroidism. Whether ophthalmopathy could be predicted prospectively was tested in an independent validation cohort made up of some 20 hyperthyroidism patients plus 17 patients who later progressed to ophthalmopathy. The 100 or so discovery patients were randomly divided into training and test sets at a 7:3 ratio. The study also compared thyroid tissue and blood T-cell repertoires from 5 to 7 Graves' hyperthyroidism patients. After sampling, hyperthyroidism patients received methimazole starting at 30 mg daily, and ophthalmopathy patients received high-dose intravenous methylprednisolone. TCR Vbeta CDR3 sequencing of 135 peripheral blood samples (approximately 44 ophthalmopathy, about 75 hyperthyroidism and approximately 17 progressor patients) is reported in the paper.

In this sample, this clonotype turned up many times. Its antigen is unknown. The record has no base qualities; no much larger clone is one base away. Study-wide findings and limitations: In validation, progression to ophthalmopathy was predicted by the model with 70.59% sensitivity and 72% to 85% specificity, a median of approximately 7.1 months before onset. Most expanded thyroid clonotypes (frequency above 0.001) were also found in blood, which suggests that blood repertoires may mirror thyroid immune responses. No statistical method was used to fix the sample size in advance, and group allocation was not hidden from the investigators. Ophthalmopathy was separated from stable hyperthyroidism by a 13 V-J signature model, with around 90% sensitivity and approximately 81% specificity obtained in cross-validation and 80%/75% obtained in testing.

The CDR3 runs 13 amino acids, cysteine and phenylalanine included. Only CDR3 DNA is held: 39 bases, read in frame from base 1. V is shortened by 6 bases, J by 5 bases, and the region joining them spans 11 bases. CDR1 and CDR2 were assigned from the germline V gene as MDHEN and SYDVKM. The TCR beta CDR3 regions were amplified from RNA transcripts. The first round of RT-PCR for the TCR CDR3 was performed with the HTBI primer set and the Qiagen OneStep RT-PCR kit. The libraries were constructed in a second round of multiplex PCR and then size-selected and purified. Sequencing of the libraries was done on an Illumina HiSeq2000 using paired-end 100 bp reads. The paper's data handling went like this. SOAPnuke was used to process the raw data, throwing out any read that contained adapters or uncalled bases, had a mean Phred below 15, or lacked an exact constant-primer or identifier match. High-quality paired reads were merged with COPE v1.2.5, and unique nucleotide sequences were defined as clonotypes. Clonotypes were aligned to IMGT TRBV, TRBD and TRBJ reference segments using MiTCR v1.1. Only V-J combinations with frequency above 0.0001, covering 99% to 99.2% of repertoires, were analysed. A TCS score was defined as the ratio of F50 (clonal expansion) to E x V (chaos), with BLOSUM62-based TCRdist applied between CDR3 peptides within each V-J. Welch's t-statistics and random forest reduced fewer than 600 V-J features to roughly 13, which were used in a naive Bayes classifier (R e1071). TCRdb took the public reads, trimmed them with fastp at Q25, ran MiXCR for clone calling and kept in-frame beta chains. Every entry covers one CDR3 protein and lists the most common genes and DNA from its rows. The V and J calls were not made by the authors but by TCRdb's processing. Counted in this sample were about 360,000 distinct CDR3 sequences; 20% to 25% of them appeared once. The ten biggest clones cover around 79% of the sample.

Stable Graves' hyperthyroidism was defined as the absence of progression to ophthalmopathy over 18 months of follow-up. Hyperthyroidism patients were newly diagnosed, had a disease duration of under 2 months, and were aged 18 to 65 years. Any patient with an uncontrolled infection, another autoimmune disease, pregnancy or lactation was excluded. Diagnoses were established on the basis of clinical symptoms, serum thyroxine and TRAb, thyroid ultrasound, and orbital computed tomography. PBMCs were isolated from more than 9 ml of fresh peripheral blood by Ficoll-Paque density gradient centrifugation. Total RNA was extracted with Trizol reagent, and quality was checked on an Agilent 2100 Bioanalyzer.

The TCR originated in a man between 45 and 60 years old with Graves' hyperthyroidism. The chain links TRBV28 with TRBJ1-5; the D gene is perhaps TRBD1, from 5 matching bases. The sample consisted of blood. The nucleotide sequence is TGTGCCAGCAGGTCAGTGGGGGATCAGCCCCAGCATTTT. This gives the protein CASRSVGDQPQHF.